This T cell receptor (beta chain) was identified during a study of blood T cell repertoires in COVID-19. Produced via immunoSEQ multiplex PCR; TCRdb's table is partial and in-frame only. The sample yields roughly 200,000 clones, 81% seen once. The sample holds a few counts of this clone. After removal of 5 bases from V and 5 bases from J, the junction contained 3 bases not matched to a gene. The CDR3 is 14 residues long. Germline lookup yields CDR1 SEHNR and CDR2 FQNEAQ (reference sequence). This TCR derives from a woman of 80 years or more with COVID-19, enrolled during active disease. The gene calls are TRBV7-9 and TRBJ1-4; 9 bases are shared with TRBD1. Sequenced: peripheral blood. In DNA, the CDR3 is TGTGCCAGCAGCCGAACAGGGGGCAATGAAAAACTGTTTTTT. Translation gives CASSRTGGNEKLFF.